Only a few counts were recorded for the clone carrying this T cell receptor (beta chain). This same CDR3 is encoded by further DNA sequences in the sample. V was trimmed by 6 bases and J by 7 bases, leaving 14 bases between them. CDR1 and CDR2 from the germline V gene are SGDLS and YYNGEE. The CDR3 spans 13 residues. 60 Vbeta and 13 Jbeta primers were used in PCR. Generated by immunoSEQ multiplex PCR, the TCRdb table keeps only in-frame clones and is missing some. Of about 140,000 clones in the sample, approximately 79% are singletons; the top ten hold roughly 8.8%. This entry is derived from a study of cytomegalovirus exposure and HLA in healthy donors.

The chain uses TRBV9 and TRBJ2-1, with D unclear. Sequencing was carried out using PBMCs. This sequence originates from a woman aged 45-59 years in good health and CMV-seropositive. Written as DNA, the CDR3 is TGTGCCAGCACTTCGAGCCTCTATAATGAGCAGTTCTTC. Its protein is CASTSSLYNEQFF.